This record concerns one T cell receptor (beta chain) sequence. As yet, its antigen is unknown. The source of the sample is a study of cytomegalovirus exposure and HLA in healthy donors. Findings of the study overall: Within an earlier analysis, most TCR beta V segments proved productive either about 90% or about 30% of the time.

Germline lookup yields CDR1 PRHDT and CDR2 FYEKMQ (reference sequence). The CDR3 covers 15 residues. The V gene end was trimmed by 1 base and the J gene end by 7 bases; junction bases not matched to a gene: 9. 60 Vbeta and 13 Jbeta primers were used in PCR. Some clones are missing from TCRdb's copy, which holds only in-frame ones; the method was immunoSEQ multiplex PCR. The listing records around 70,000 clones. The receptor's source is a boy between 10 and 17 years old in good health and CMV-seronegative. The chain carries TRBV13 and TRBJ2-7; TRBD2 matches 8 bases. What was sequenced was PBMCs. For the CDR3, the DNA is TGTGCCAGCAGCTTAGCCTGGACTAGCTTCAGTGAGCAGTACTTC. Translation gives CASSLAWTSFSEQYF. Drawing the rest from reference TRBV13 and TRBJ2-7, the complete variable domain is AAGVIQSPRHLIKEKRETATLKCYPIPRHDTVYWYQQGPGQDPQFLISFYEKMQSDKGSIPDRFSAQQFSDYHSELNMSSLELGDSALYFCASSLAWTSFSEQYFGPGTRLTVT.